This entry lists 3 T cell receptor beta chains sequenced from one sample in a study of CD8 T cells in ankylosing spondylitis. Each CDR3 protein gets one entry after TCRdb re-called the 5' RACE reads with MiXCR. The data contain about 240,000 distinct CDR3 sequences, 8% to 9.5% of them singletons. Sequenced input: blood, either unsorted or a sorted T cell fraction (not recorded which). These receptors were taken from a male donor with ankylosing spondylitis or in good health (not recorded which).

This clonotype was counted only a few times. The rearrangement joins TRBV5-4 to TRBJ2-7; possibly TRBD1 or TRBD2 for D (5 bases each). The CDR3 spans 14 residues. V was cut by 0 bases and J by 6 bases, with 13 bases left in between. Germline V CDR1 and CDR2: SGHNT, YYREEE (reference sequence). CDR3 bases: TGTGCCAGCAGCTTGGCGGGACCTTCTTTCGAGCAGTACTTC. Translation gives CASSLAGPSFEQYF.

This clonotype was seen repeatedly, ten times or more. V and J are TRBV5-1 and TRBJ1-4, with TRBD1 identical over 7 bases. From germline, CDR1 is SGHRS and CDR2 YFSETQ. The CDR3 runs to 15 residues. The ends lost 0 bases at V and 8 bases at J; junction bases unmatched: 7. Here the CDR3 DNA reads TGCGCCAGCAGCTTGGCCGCAGGGGGAGGCGAAAAACTGTTTTTT. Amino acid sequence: CASSLAAGGGEKLFF.

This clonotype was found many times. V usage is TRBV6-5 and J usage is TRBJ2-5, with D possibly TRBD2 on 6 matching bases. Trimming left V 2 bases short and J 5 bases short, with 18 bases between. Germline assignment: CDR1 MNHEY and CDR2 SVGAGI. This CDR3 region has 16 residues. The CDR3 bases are TGTGCCAGCAGTTACGGGGGGTATAATTCGCTTGAGACCCAGTACTTC. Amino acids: CASSYGGYNSLETQYF.